The subject of this entry is one T cell receptor (beta chain). These data come from a study of blood T cell repertoires in COVID-19. Overall study: Italy, Spain and the United States were the sources of the convalescent and acute COVID-19 samples.

Seattle participants joined during active infection and were tracked over time. In the source study's methods: Reference gene primer amplification yielded estimated nucleated cell counts. Here immunoSEQ multiplex PCR was the method, and the copy in TCRdb shows in-frame clones only, minus some. V and J calls plus clone size are reproduced from that table; the DNA served to infer D and trimming. The repertoire holds under 100,000 clones, with around 85% as singletons. With 0 bases clipped from V and 4 bases from J, the junction kept 4 bases outside the gene matches. From germline, CDR1 is ENHRY and CDR2 SYGVKD. CDR3 size: 15 residues.

This receptor was identified in a woman over 75 with COVID-19, enrolled during active disease. The V call is TRBV10-3, the J call TRBJ2-7; 9 bases align to TRBD1. The specimen was peripheral blood. CDR3 protein: CAISESKDRGYEQYF. CDR3 in DNA: TGTGCCATCAGTGAGTCGAAGGACAGGGGTTACGAGCAGTACTTC.